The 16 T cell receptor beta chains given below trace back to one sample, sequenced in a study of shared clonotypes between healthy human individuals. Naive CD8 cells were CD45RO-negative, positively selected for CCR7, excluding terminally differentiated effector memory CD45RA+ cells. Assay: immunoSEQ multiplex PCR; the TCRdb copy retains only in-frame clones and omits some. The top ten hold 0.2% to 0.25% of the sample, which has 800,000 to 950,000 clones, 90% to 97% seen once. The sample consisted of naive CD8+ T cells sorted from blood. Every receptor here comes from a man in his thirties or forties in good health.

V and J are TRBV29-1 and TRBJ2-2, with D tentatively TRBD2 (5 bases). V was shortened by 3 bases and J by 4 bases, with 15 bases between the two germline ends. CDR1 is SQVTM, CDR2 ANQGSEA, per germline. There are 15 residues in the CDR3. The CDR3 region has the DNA TGCAGCGTTGAGTTTCGGGGAGCAGTCACCGGGGAGCTGTTTTTT. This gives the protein CSVEFRGAVTGELFF.

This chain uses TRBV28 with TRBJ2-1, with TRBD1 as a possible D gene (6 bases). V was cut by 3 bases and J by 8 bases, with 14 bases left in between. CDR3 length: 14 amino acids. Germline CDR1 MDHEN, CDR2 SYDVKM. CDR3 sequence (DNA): TGTGCCAGCAGTTTCCGCGCAGGGGCCCATGAGCAGTTCTTC. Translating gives CASSFRAGAHEQFF.

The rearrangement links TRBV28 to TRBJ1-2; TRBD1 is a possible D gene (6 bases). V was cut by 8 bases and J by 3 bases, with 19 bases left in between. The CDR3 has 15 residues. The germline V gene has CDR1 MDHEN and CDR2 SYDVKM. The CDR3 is CASDTKQGRDYGYTF. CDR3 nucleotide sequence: TGTGCCAGCGATACGAAACAGGGACGGGACTATGGCTACACCTTC.

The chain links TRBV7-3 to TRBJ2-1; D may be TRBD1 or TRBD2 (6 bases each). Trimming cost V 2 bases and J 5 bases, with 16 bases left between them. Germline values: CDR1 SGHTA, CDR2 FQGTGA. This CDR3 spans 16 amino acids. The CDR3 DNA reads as TGTGCCAGCAGCTTATTTGGGGGGCGCCTAGACAATGAGCAGTTCTTC. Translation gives CASSLFGGRLDNEQFF.

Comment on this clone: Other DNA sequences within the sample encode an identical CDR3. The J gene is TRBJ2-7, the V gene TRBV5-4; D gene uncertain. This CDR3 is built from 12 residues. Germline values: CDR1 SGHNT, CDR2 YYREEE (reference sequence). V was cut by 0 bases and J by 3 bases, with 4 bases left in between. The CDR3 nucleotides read TGTGCCAGCAGCTTGGGGGACTACGAGCAGTACTTC. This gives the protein CASSLGDYEQYF.

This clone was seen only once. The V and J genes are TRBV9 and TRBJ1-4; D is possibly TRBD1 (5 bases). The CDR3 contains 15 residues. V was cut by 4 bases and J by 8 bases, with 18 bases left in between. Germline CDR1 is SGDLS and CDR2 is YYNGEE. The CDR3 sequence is CASSIRNGGKEKLFF. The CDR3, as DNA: TGTGCCAGCAGCATCAGGAATGGGGGAAAAGAAAAACTGTTTTTT. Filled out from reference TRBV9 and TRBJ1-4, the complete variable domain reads DSGVTQTPKHLITATGQRVTLRCSPRSGDLSVYWYQQSLDQGLQFLIQYYNGEERAKGNILERFSAQQFPDLHSELNLSSLELGDSALYFCASSIRNGGKEKLFFGSGTQLSVL.

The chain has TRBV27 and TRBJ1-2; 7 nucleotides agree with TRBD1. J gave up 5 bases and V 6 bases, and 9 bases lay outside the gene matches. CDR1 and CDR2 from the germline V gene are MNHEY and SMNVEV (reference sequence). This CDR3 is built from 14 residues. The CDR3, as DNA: TGTGCCAGCAGCATTTCCGCAGGGGGGTATGGCTACACCTTC. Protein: CASSISAGGYGYTF.

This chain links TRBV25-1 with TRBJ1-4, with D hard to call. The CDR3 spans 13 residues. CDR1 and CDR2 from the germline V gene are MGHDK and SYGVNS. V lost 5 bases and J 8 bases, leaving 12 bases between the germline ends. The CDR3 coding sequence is TGTGCCAGCAGTCCCGGGCCGGGGGAAAAACTGTTTTTT. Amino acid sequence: CASSPGPGEKLFF. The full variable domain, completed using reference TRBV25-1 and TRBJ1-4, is EADIYQTPRYLVIGTGKKITLECSQTMGHDKMYWYQQDPGMELHLIHYSYGVNSTEKGDLSSESTVSRIRTEHFPLTLESARPSHTSQYLCASSPGPGEKLFFGSGTQLSVL.

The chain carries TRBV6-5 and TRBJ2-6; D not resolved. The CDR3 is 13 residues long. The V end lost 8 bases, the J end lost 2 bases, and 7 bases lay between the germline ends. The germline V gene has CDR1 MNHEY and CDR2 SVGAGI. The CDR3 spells CASRSAGANVLTF. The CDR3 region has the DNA TGTGCCAGCCGGTCCGCTGGGGCCAACGTCCTGACTTTC.

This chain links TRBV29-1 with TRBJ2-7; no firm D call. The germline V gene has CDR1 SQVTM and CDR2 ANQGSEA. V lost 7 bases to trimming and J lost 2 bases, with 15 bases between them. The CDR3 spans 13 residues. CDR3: CSARMEPTYEQYF. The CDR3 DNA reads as TGCAGCGCCCGGATGGAACCTACCTACGAGCAGTACTTC.

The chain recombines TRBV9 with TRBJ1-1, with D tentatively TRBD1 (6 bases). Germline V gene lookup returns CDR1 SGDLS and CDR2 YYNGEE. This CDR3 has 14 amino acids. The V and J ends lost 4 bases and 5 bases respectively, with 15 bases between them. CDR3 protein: CASSPKTGITEAFF. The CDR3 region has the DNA TGTGCCAGCAGCCCAAAAACAGGGATAACTGAAGCTTTCTTT.

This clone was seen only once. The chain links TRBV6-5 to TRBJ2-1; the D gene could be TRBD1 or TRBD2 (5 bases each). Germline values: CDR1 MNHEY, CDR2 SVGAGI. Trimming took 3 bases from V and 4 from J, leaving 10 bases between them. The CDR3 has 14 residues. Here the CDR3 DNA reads TGTGCCAGCAGTTATGGGGGACCGTACAATGAGCAGTTCTTC. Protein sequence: CASSYGGPYNEQFF.

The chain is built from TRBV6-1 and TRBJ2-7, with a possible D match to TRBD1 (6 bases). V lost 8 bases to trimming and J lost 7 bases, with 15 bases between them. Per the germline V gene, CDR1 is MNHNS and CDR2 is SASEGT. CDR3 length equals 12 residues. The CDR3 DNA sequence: TGTGCCAGCGACTATGGGGGCTCGGAGCAGTACTTC. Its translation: CASDYGGSEQYF.

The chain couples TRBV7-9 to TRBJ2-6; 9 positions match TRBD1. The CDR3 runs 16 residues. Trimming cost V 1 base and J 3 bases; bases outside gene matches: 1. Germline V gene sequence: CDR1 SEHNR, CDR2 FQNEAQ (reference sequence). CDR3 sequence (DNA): TGTGCCAGCAGCTTAGGGACAGGGGTTGGGGCCAACGTCCTGACTTTC. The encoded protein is CASSLGTGVGANVLTF. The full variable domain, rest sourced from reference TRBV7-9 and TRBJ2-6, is DTGVSQNPRHKITKRGQNVTFRCDPISEHNRLYWYRQTLGQGPEFLTYFQNEAQLEKSRLLSDRFSAERPKGSFSTLEIQRTEQGDSAMYLCASSLGTGVGANVLTFGAGSRLTVL.

The CDR3 coding sequence is TGCGCCAGCAGCCGAACCGGGACAGGGGGCGGGGAGACCCAGTACTTC. Its translation is CASSRTGTGGGETQYF. The chain carries TRBV5-1 and TRBJ2-5; 12 bases align to TRBD1. J gave up 5 bases and V 4 bases, and 9 bases lay outside the gene matches. Germline CDR1 and CDR2: SGHRS and YFSETQ. The CDR3 length is 16 residues.

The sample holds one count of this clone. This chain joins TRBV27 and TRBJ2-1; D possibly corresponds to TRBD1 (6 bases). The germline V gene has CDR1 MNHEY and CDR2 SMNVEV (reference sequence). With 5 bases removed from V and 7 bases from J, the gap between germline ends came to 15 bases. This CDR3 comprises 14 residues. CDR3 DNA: TGTGCCAGCAGTCACGACAGGATCCGGAATGAGCAGTTCTTC. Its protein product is CASSHDRIRNEQFF.